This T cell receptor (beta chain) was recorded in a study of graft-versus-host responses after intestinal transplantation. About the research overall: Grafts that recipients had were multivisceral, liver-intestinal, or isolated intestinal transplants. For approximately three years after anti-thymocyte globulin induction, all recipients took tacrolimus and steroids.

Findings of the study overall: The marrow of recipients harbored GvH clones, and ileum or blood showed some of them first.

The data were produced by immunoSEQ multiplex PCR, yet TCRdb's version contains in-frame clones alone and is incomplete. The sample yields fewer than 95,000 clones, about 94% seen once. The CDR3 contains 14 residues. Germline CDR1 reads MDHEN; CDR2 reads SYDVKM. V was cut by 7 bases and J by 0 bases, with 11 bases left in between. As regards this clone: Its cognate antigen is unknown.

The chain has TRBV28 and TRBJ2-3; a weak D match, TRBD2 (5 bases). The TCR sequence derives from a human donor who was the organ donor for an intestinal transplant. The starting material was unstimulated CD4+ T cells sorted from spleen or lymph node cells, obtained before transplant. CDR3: CASTRGTSTDTQYF. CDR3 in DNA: TGTGCCAGCACCCGGGGAACTAGCACAGATACGCAGTATTTT.